Shown below are 31 T cell receptor beta chains from a single sample sequenced in a study of cytomegalovirus exposure and HLA in healthy donors. The PCR had 60 Vbeta and 13 Jbeta primers. The assay was immunoSEQ multiplex PCR, and TCRdb's table has in-frame clones only and misses some. The sample has about 200,000 clones, 82% seen once. The sequenced material came from PBMCs. Receptor source: a boy younger than 10 in good health and CMV-seronegative.

In the case of this clone: The sample carries other DNA sequences with the same CDR3. The gene calls are TRBV4-1 and TRBJ1-6; the match to TRBD1 covers 7 bases. Per the germline V gene, CDR1 is MGHRA and CDR2 is YSYEKL. CDR3 size: 16 residues. Trimming removed 1 base from V and 5 bases from J; junction bases left unmatched: 5. DNA of the CDR3: TGCGCCAGCAGCCAAGGACAGGGCCAGAATAATTCACCCCTCCACTTT. It specifies CASSQGQGQNNSPLHF.

The sample holds a few counts of this clone. The V gene is TRBV6-5, the J gene TRBJ1-1; tentatively, D is TRBD1 (6 bases). V was clipped by 2 bases and J by 3 bases, with 7 bases between them. This CDR3 region has 13 residues. Germline V gene sequence: CDR1 MNHEY, CDR2 SVGAGI. The CDR3 DNA is TGTGCCAGCAGTTACGGACAGTACACTGAAGCTTTCTTT. As protein: CASSYGQYTEAFF.

The chain carries TRBV2 and TRBJ2-5, with TRBD2 as a possible D gene (6 bases). V dropped 7 bases and J dropped 7 bases, with 16 bases sitting between them. Germline CDR1 and CDR2: SNHLY and FYNNEI. The CDR3 extends over 13 amino acids. The CDR3 DNA reads as TGTGCCAGCACCCCGACTGAGGGAGGGACCCAGTACTTC. Its translation: CASTPTEGGTQYF.

The rearrangement joins TRBV19 to TRBJ2-6; 7 bases are shared with TRBD2. Germline CDR1 and CDR2: LNHDA and SQIVND (reference sequence). The CDR3 spans 15 residues. With V trimmed by 10 bases and J by 1 base, 7 bases remained unmatched. The CDR3 nucleotides read TGTGCCACGGGCGGGGGTAGGTCTGGGGCCAACGTCCTGACTTTC. Translation gives CATGGGRSGANVLTF.

The chain links TRBV7-2 to TRBJ2-5; 7 bases line up with TRBD2. The tail of the sequence fits TRBJ2-7 better, so the J call may be wrong. The germline V gene encodes CDR1 SGHTA and CDR2 FQGNSA. The CDR3 is 13 amino acids. In nucleotides, the CDR3 is TGTGCCAGCAGCGCCCGGGAGGACTACGAGCAGTACTTC. Amino acids: CASSAREDYEQYF.

This chain uses TRBV7-9 with TRBJ1-1, with D possibly being TRBD1 (5 bases). Per the germline V gene, CDR1 is SEHNR and CDR2 is FQNEAQ (reference sequence). CDR3 length: 15 residues. V dropped 1 base and J dropped 5 bases, with 14 bases sitting between them. The CDR3 DNA follows: TGTGCCAGCAGCTTAGGGAGGGGACGGAAAACTGAAGCTTTCTTT. It specifies CASSLGRGRKTEAFF.

The chain uses TRBV5-8 and TRBJ1-6, with D tentatively TRBD1 (5 bases). V was pared by 0 bases and J by 10 bases, with 17 bases between. CDR3 length equals 16 residues. From germline, CDR1 is SGHTS and CDR2 YDEGEE. Here the CDR3 DNA reads TGTGCCAGCAGCTTGGCCCAGGGTGGGATGTGGTCACCCCTCCACTTT. Translation: CASSLAQGGMWSPLHF.

V usage is TRBV11-2 and J usage is TRBJ1-1, with TRBD1 matching over 7 bases. This CDR3 is built from 15 residues. Germline V gene sequence: CDR1 SGHAT, CDR2 FQNNGV. J was trimmed by 1 base and V by 5 bases; bases with no gene match: 7. The DNA of the CDR3 is TGTGCCAGCAGCGGGACAGCTTCGAGGAACACTGAAGCTTTCTTT. It codes for CASSGTASRNTEAFF.

This chain uses TRBV27 with TRBJ1-1, with a tentative D call TRBD1 (5 bases). Germline V gene sequence: CDR1 MNHEY, CDR2 SMNVEV (reference sequence). Trimming pared 4 bases from V and 4 bases from J, leaving 19 bases between. The CDR3 has 16 residues. For the CDR3, the DNA is TGTGCCAGCAGTTCGGCCAACAGGCTGAAGGGCACTGAAGCTTTCTTT. Its translation is CASSSANRLKGTEAFF.

The chain recombines TRBV13 with TRBJ1-2, with TRBD1 as a possible D gene (6 bases). CDR1 is PRHDT, CDR2 FYEKMQ, per germline (reference sequence). The CDR3 consists of 16 residues. V lost 5 bases, J lost 4 bases, and 20 bases lay in between. The CDR3 spells CASSPNTLTGLYGYTF. The CDR3 nucleotides are TGTGCCAGCAGCCCCAATACCCTCACAGGGCTCTATGGCTACACCTTC.

V usage is TRBV7-8 and J usage is TRBJ1-3, with D possibly TRBD1 on 5 matching bases. The CDR3 is 18 residues long. CDR1 is SGHVS and CDR2 is FQNEAQ in the germline V gene. V lost 1 base, J lost 9 bases, and 25 bases lay in between. CDR3 protein: CASSLGIGGTGPGSTIYF. The CDR3 bases are TGTGCCAGCAGCTTAGGAATTGGGGGGACGGGACCTGGTTCCACCATATATTTT.

The chain has TRBV4-2 and TRBJ2-5; 9 bases align to TRBD2. The V segment lost 4 bases and the J segment 2 bases; nucleotides outside the gene matches: 11. Looked up from germline, CDR1 is LGHNA and CDR2 is YNFKEQ. This CDR3 comprises 17 residues. The CDR3: CASSRGGSGGSQETQYF. The CDR3 nucleotides read TGTGCCAGCAGCCGGGGGGGCAGCGGGGGGTCGCAAGAGACCCAGTACTTC.

The J gene is TRBJ2-2, the V gene TRBV10-3; 8 bases are a match to TRBD1. J gave up 4 bases and V 3 bases, and 7 bases lay outside the gene matches. This CDR3 has 16 residues. Germline V lookup: CDR1 ENHRY, CDR2 SYGVKD. CDR3 nucleotides: TGTGCCATCAGTGACCGGCAGGGGGCGACCACCGGGGAGCTGTTTTTT. Amino acids: CAISDRQGATTGELFF.

The genes are TRBV6-4 and TRBJ1-2, with a tentative D call TRBD1 (6 bases). Germline V lookup: CDR1 MRHNA, CDR2 SNTAGT. This CDR3 comprises 12 residues. The V gene lost 7 bases and the J gene lost 3 bases, with 9 bases spanning the gap. The CDR3 sequence: CASTQGDYGYTF. CDR3 bases: TGTGCCAGCACACAGGGCGACTATGGCTACACCTTC.

This chain joins TRBV4-3 and TRBJ2-3; no reliable D call. V was pared by 4 bases and J by 3 bases, with 11 bases between. Germline V gives CDR1 LGHNA, CDR2 YSLEER. This CDR3 comprises 14 residues. Here the CDR3 reads CASSLGGATDTQYF. CDR3 DNA sequence: TGCGCCAGCAGCCTAGGCGGCGCAACAGATACGCAGTATTTT.

V usage is TRBV19 and J usage is TRBJ1-5; 8 bases map to TRBD1. V was pared by 1 base and J by 4 bases, with 3 bases of the junction left unmatched. The germline V gene encodes CDR1 LNHDA and CDR2 SQIVND (reference sequence). The CDR3 sequence is 15 residues long. The CDR3 sequence is CASSIGTGGNQPQHF. CDR3 DNA: TGTGCCAGTAGTATAGGCACAGGGGGGAATCAGCCCCAGCATTTT.

This clone came up once. The chain couples TRBV11-2 to TRBJ2-1; TRBD1 aligns across 7 bases. Germline V gene data show CDR1 as SGHAT and CDR2 as FQNNGV. V was clipped by 7 bases and J by 3 bases; unmatched bases: 9. The CDR3 runs 15 residues. CDR3 protein: CASKDGTVGYNEQFF. CDR3 coding DNA: TGTGCCAGCAAAGACGGGACAGTAGGCTACAATGAGCAGTTCTTC.

The rearrangement uses TRBV7-2 and TRBJ1-2; D gene uncertain. V dropped 1 base and J dropped 0 bases, with 9 bases sitting between them. The CDR3 has 15 amino acids. CDR1 and CDR2 from the germline V gene are SGHTA and FQGNSA. DNA for the CDR3: TGTGCCAGCAGCTTAGGCCTAAGAGCTAACTATGGCTACACCTTC. This codes for CASSLGLRANYGYTF. Full variable domain (outside the CDR3, taken from reference TRBV7-2 and TRBJ1-2): GAGVSQSPSNKVTEKGKDVELRCDPISGHTALYWYRQSLGQGLEFLIYFQGNSAPDKSGLPSDRFSAERTGGSVSTLTIQRTQQEDSAVYLCASSLGLRANYGYTFGSGTRLTVV.

The rearrangement links TRBV10-3 to TRBJ2-7, with 9 nucleotides matching TRBD1. The germline V gene encodes CDR1 ENHRY and CDR2 SYGVKD. Trimming took 6 bases from V and 2 from J; bases not matched to a gene: 5. The CDR3 loop spans 14 amino acids. The CDR3 region has the DNA TGTGCCATCAGGGGGGACAGGGCCGCCTACGAGCAGTACTTC. This sequence encodes CAIRGDRAAYEQYF.

The chain links TRBV14 to TRBJ2-2; 7 bases align to TRBD2. The CDR3 runs 13 residues. CDR1 and CDR2 from the germline V gene are SGHDN and FVKESK. V lost 8 bases and J lost 7; bases outside the gene matches: 7. CDR3 coding DNA: TGTGCCAGCTCCAGGCAGCGGGACGGGGAGCTGTTTTTT. It codes for CASSRQRDGELFF. The complete variable domain, with remaining parts taken from reference TRBV14 and TRBJ2-2, reads EAGVTQFPSHSVIEKGQTVTLRCDPISGHDNLYWYRRVMGKEIKFLLHFVKESKQDESGMPNNRFLAERTGGTYSTLKVQPAELEDSGVYFCASSRQRDGELFFGEGSRLTVL.

The V gene is TRBV6-1, the J gene TRBJ2-7; D uncertain. Trimming left V 3 bases short and J 4 bases short, with 13 bases between. This CDR3 region has 14 residues. Germline V CDR1 and CDR2: MNHNS, SASEGT. In DNA, the CDR3 is TGTGCCAGCAGTGAGGAGTTCCCTTTGTACGAGCAGTACTTC. Protein sequence: CASSEEFPLYEQYF.

This chain joins TRBV6-6 and TRBJ1-1; 7 nucleotides agree with TRBD1. The junction had 10 bases not matched to a gene; V was cut back by 2 bases and J by 7 bases. This CDR3 is 15 amino acids long. Germline CDR1 and CDR2: MNHNY and SVGAGI (reference sequence). The CDR3 nucleotides are TGTGCCAGCAGTTACACTGACGGACAGGCTGTTGAAGCTTTCTTT. It translates to CASSYTDGQAVEAFF.

J is TRBJ2-7 and V is TRBV5-1; TRBD1 matches 8 bases. Germline V gene sequence: CDR1 SGHRS, CDR2 YFSETQ. After removal of 6 bases from V and 4 bases from J, the junction contained 15 bases not matched to a gene. CDR3 length: 16 amino acids. The DNA of the CDR3 is TGCGCCAGCAACTTCGCGTCGACAGGGGCGGGGTACGAGCAGTACTTC. It is translated as CASNFASTGAGYEQYF.

In this sample, this clone turned up once. The chain uses TRBV19 and TRBJ2-3, with TRBD2 identical over 13 bases. V shed 5 bases, J shed 6 bases, and the junction held 11 bases outside the gene matches. This CDR3 region has 17 residues. CDR1 and CDR2 from the germline V gene are LNHDA and SQIVND (reference sequence). CDR3 residues: CASSPRTSGGAGDTQYF. The CDR3 coding sequence is TGTGCCAGTAGTCCTCGGACTAGCGGGGGCGCGGGGGATACGCAGTATTTT.

This rearrangement joins TRBV7-8 to TRBJ2-4; 7 bases align to TRBD2. Looked up from germline, CDR1 is SGHVS and CDR2 is FQNEAQ. The CDR3 totals 19 residues. V gave up 2 bases and J gave up 0 bases; unmatched junction bases: 13. The DNA for the CDR3 is TGTGCCAGCAGCTTATATATGGGGGGGGGTATTCTAGCCAAAAACATTCAGTACTTC. Protein product: CASSLYMGGGILAKNIQYF.

The rearrangement links TRBV5-5 to TRBJ1-6; no definite D call. V was trimmed by 0 bases and J by 3 bases, leaving 7 bases between them. The CDR3 extends over 15 amino acids. Germline CDR1 is SGHKS and CDR2 is YYEKEE (reference sequence). The DNA for the CDR3 is TGTGCCAGCAGCTTGGAGAGGGACTATAATTCACCCCTCCACTTT. It specifies CASSLERDYNSPLHF.

V gene TRBV4-3 combines with J gene TRBJ2-1, with D possibly matching TRBD1 (8 bases). CDR3 length: 17 amino acids. Trimming shortened V by 8 bases and J by 5 bases, and 25 bases separated the two germline ends. CDR1 and CDR2 (germline): LGHNA, YSLEER. The CDR3 spells CASADRSGTGGNNEQFF. CDR3 coding DNA: TGCGCCAGCGCGGACCGGAGCGGGACAGGAGGGAACAATGAGCAGTTCTTC.

V usage is TRBV9 and J usage is TRBJ2-1, with TRBD2 matching 12 bases. The CDR3 consists of 16 residues. V was clipped by 2 bases and J by 9 bases; unmatched bases: 9. Germline V gene data show CDR1 as SGDLS and CDR2 as YYNGEE. The DNA of the CDR3 is TGTGCCAGCAGCGTTGGACTAGCGGGGCGACAGGGTGAGCAGTTCTTC. It is translated as CASSVGLAGRQGEQFF.

The chain has TRBV28 and TRBJ1-1, with 7 bases fitting TRBD1. With V trimmed by 10 bases and J by 5 bases, 13 bases remained unmatched. The CDR3 contains 14 residues. Germline values: CDR1 MDHEN, CDR2 SYDVKM. The CDR3 DNA sequence: TGTGCCACCCGACAGGGAAGAGAGTGGACTGAAGCTTTCTTT. Translated: CATRQGREWTEAFF.

The chain links TRBV5-6 to TRBJ2-5; D may be TRBD1 (6 bases). The J call is doubtful: the DNA matches TRBJ2-7 better. The CDR3 consists of 17 residues. CDR1 is SGHDT and CDR2 is YYEEEE in the germline V gene. In DNA form, the CDR3 reads TGTGCCAGCAGCTTGGCGTTTCATAGGGACAATTTTTACGAGCAGTACTTC. Protein: CASSLAFHRDNFYEQYF.

The rearrangement uses TRBV4-1 and TRBJ1-2; weak D call: TRBD1 (6 bases). Trimming removed 7 bases from V and 4 bases from J, with 16 bases in between. Per germline, CDR1 MGHRA and CDR2 YSYEKL. The CDR3 covers 14 residues. This chain's CDR3 is CASNTGGLGYGYTF. The CDR3 DNA reads TGCGCCAGCAATACGGGGGGCTTAGGCTATGGCTACACCTTC.